The present T cell receptor beta chain was sequenced within a study of blood T cell repertoires in COVID-19. Study context: From the United States, Italy and Spain came samples of acute and convalescent COVID-19. PBMCs, B-cell-depleted T cells, or T cells provided the cDNA or gDNA that made up the material.

How the authors handled the data: The authors estimated nucleated cell counts from reference gene primer amplification. Libraries were prepared by immunoSEQ multiplex PCR; TCRdb keeps only in-frame clonotypes and omits some of them. The V and J calls and the clone size are those of that table, but D and trimming were determined from the DNA. The table includes about 180,000 clones, roughly 78% detected once. Between the trimmed V and J ends, which lost 3 bases and 4 bases, there was a span of 9 bases. The V gene's germline CDR1 is LNHDA and CDR2 SQIVND (reference sequence). The CDR3 totals 13 residues.

This receptor was taken from a man between 65 and 85 years old with active or convalescent COVID-19. V usage is TRBV19 and J usage is TRBJ1-2, with D possibly matching TRBD1 (5 bases). The sequenced material came from peripheral blood. CDR3 region: CASSIGQGYGYTF. DNA of the CDR3: TGTGCCAGTAGTATCGGGCAGGGCTATGGCTACACCTTC.